In this sample, the clone carrying this T cell receptor beta chain turned up a few times. With constant-segment primers, 5'RACE yielded cDNA libraries of TCR alpha and TCR beta that carried sample barcodes and UMIs. MiXCR was run by TCRdb on the 5' RACE reads, yielding one entry per CDR3 protein. The profile shows 85,000 to 120,000 distinct CDR3 sequences, roughly an eighth of them singletons. This specimen belongs to a study of T-cell memory formation after mild COVID-19. Whole-study context: TCR clusters showed largely donor specificity.

The CDR3 extends over 14 amino acids. Trimming took off 1 base at V and 6 bases at J, with 9 bases between the two ends. The germline V gene has CDR1 SGHTA and CDR2 FQGNSA. The rearrangement uses TRBV7-2 and TRBJ2-2; no definite D call. Material: PBMCs or a T cell subset sorted from them (not recorded which). This sequence originates from an adult woman who had mild COVID-19 (a few samples of this study predate the infection). Cell type and time point are not known. The CDR3 region has the DNA TGTGCCAGCAGCTTAGTTTTAGGTTCCGGGGAGCTGTTTTTT. It translates to CASSLVLGSGELFF.